The rows below give T cell receptor beta chains drawn from one sample of a study of blood T cell repertoires in COVID-19. Using immunoSEQ multiplex PCR, the repertoire was profiled, and TCRdb retains in-frame clones only, with some absent. The sample contains approximately 220,000 clones, approximately 84% of which appear only once. The sample was peripheral blood. All receptors derive from an elderly woman with acute or convalescent COVID-19. The CDR3 runs from the conserved cysteine through the conserved F or W. Each record gives: clone size, J gene, D gene, V gene, CDR3 protein, CDR3 DNA. D genes are given only for firm matches. Expanded clones get a size class; other rows say once, few or many, or leave the size out.

. | TRBJ2-7 | TRBD2 | TRBV3-1/TRBV3-2 | CASSQDEQRGAYEQYF | TGTGCCAGCAGCCAAGATGAGCAGCGGGGGGCCTACGAGCAGTACTTC
. | TRBJ2-5 | . | TRBV15 | CATSRGRAQETQYF | TGTGCCACCAGCAGAGGCAGGGCTCAAGAGACCCAGTACTTC
. | TRBJ2-3 | TRBD2 | TRBV5-4 | CASSLRLAGTDTQYF | TGTGCCAGCAGCTTGAGACTAGCGGGTACAGATACGCAGTATTTT
. | TRBJ1-6 | . | TRBV5-1 | CASSSVSYNSPLHF | TGCGCCAGCAGCTCAGTCTCCTATAATTCACCCCTCCACTTT
. | TRBJ1-5 | . | TRBV2 | CATRRGSNQPQHF | TGTGCCACCCGGCGGGGGAGCAATCAGCCCCAGCATTTT
. | TRBJ2-3 | . | TRBV5-1 | CASGSGFDTQYF | TGCGCCAGCGGGTCGGGGTTCGATACGCAGTATTTT
. | TRBJ1-1 | . | TRBV18 | CASSLDWNTEAFF | TGTGCCAGCTCACTTGACTGGAACACTGAAGCTTTCTTT
. | TRBJ2-1 | TRBD2 | TRBV4-2 | CASSQAGGRATEQFF | TGTGCCAGCAGCCAAGCAGGCGGGAGGGCCACTGAGCAGTTCTTC
once | TRBJ2-5 | TRBD1 | TRBV19 | CASSNGQEETQYF | TGTGCCAGTAGTAATGGACAGGAAGAGACCCAGTACTTC
. | TRBJ1-1 | TRBD1 | TRBV19 | CASRWTGLNTEAFF | TGTGCCAGCCGGTGGACAGGACTGAACACTGAAGCTTTCTTT
. | TRBJ2-2 | TRBD1 | TRBV7-8 | CASSLVGQARTGELFF | TGTGCCAGCAGCTTAGTAGGACAGGCCCGCACCGGGGAGCTGTTTTTT
. | TRBJ1-4 | TRBD1 | TRBV3-1/TRBV3-2 | CASSQDHRGGGKLFF | TGTGCCAGCAGCCAAGATCACAGGGGTGGGGGAAAACTGTTTTTT
. | TRBJ2-5 | . | TRBV12-5 | CASGSGLQETQYF | TGTGCTAGTGGTTCGGGACTCCAAGAGACCCAGTACTTC
. | TRBJ1-4 | . | TRBV27 | CASSLSMGLKLVKLFF | TGTGCCAGCAGTTTATCCATGGGACTGAAATTGGTAAAACTGTTTTTT
. | TRBJ1-3 | TRBD1 | TRBV11-2 | CASSPLRGTGSGNTIYF | TGTGCCAGCAGCCCCCTTAGAGGGACAGGGTCTGGAAACACCATATATTTT
. | TRBJ2-1 | . | TRBV7-7 | CASSPGSNVYNEQFF | TGTGCCAGCAGCCCCGGGAGTAATGTCTACAATGAGCAGTTCTTC
. | TRBJ1-4 | TRBD1 | TRBV7-9 | CASSLFRGHGEKLFF | TGTGCCAGCAGCTTATTCAGGGGGCACGGTGAAAAACTGTTTTTT
once | TRBJ2-7 | TRBD1 | TRBV6-5 | CASQTGGPYEQYF | TGTGCCAGCCAGACAGGGGGGCCGTACGAGCAGTACTTC
once | TRBJ1-3 | . | TRBV3-1/TRBV3-2 | CASSQARSSGNTIYF | TGTGCCAGCAGCCAAGCGCGGAGCTCTGGAAACACCATATATTTT
few | TRBJ2-1 | . | TRBV5-4 | CASSLGGYGASSYNEQFF | TGTGCCAGCAGCTTGGGGGGTTATGGGGCGAGCTCCTACAATGAGCAGTTCTTC
once | TRBJ2-7 | TRBD1 | TRBV6-5 | CASRGGQSSYEQYF | TGTGCCAGCAGAGGGGGACAGAGCTCCTACGAGCAGTACTTC
. | TRBJ2-7 | TRBD1 | TRBV11-3 | CASSRDRTYEQYF | TGTGCCAGCAGCCGGGACAGGACCTACGAGCAGTACTTC
. | TRBJ1-2 | . | TRBV18 | CASSPRNRVDYGYTF | TGTGCCAGCTCACCACGGAACAGGGTGGACTATGGCTACACCTTC
. | TRBJ1-3 | TRBD1 | TRBV18 | CASSPRQGFSGNTIYF | TGTGCCAGCTCACCAAGACAGGGATTTTCTGGAAACACCATATATTTT
. | TRBJ1-3 | . | TRBV5-4 | CASSLQLAGGNTIYF | TGTGCCAGCAGCTTGCAGCTGGCGGGCGGAAACACCATATATTTT
. | TRBJ1-1 | TRBD1 | TRBV28 | CASRGQGENTEAFF | TGTGCCAGCAGGGGACAGGGGGAAAACACTGAAGCTTTCTTT
once | TRBJ1-2 | . | TRBV6-1 | CASSEGGGIDGYTF | TGTGCCAGCAGTGAGGGGGGGGGAATCGATGGCTACACCTTC
. | TRBJ1-1 | . | TRBV7-8 | CASSLAGHYMNTEAFF | TGTGCCAGCAGCTTAGCCGGACATTACATGAACACTGAAGCTTTCTTT
. | TRBJ2-2 | . | TRBV20-1 | CSASTGSDTGELFF | TGCAGTGCTAGTACCGGGAGCGACACCGGGGAGCTGTTTTTT
. | TRBJ2-4 | TRBD1 | TRBV19 | CASSGIIDPGQDIQYF | TGTGCCAGTAGTGGAATTATCGACCCCGGACAGGACATTCAGTACTTC
once | TRBJ1-5 | . | TRBV3-1/TRBV3-2 | CASSQDLSAQPQHF | TGTGCCAGCAGCCAAGATCTTAGTGCCCAGCCCCAGCATTTT
few | TRBJ1-3 | . | TRBV5-5 | CASSTTGWAVGNTIYF | TGTGCCAGCAGCACCACAGGGTGGGCTGTTGGAAACACCATATATTTT
. | TRBJ2-2 | TRBD1 | TRBV13 | CASSQLTGGSGELFF | TGTGCCAGCAGCCAATTGACAGGGGGCAGCGGGGAGCTGTTTTTT
few | TRBJ1-3 | TRBD1 | TRBV7-8 | CASSSDRGPGNTIYF | TGTGCCAGCAGCTCCGACAGGGGGCCTGGAAACACCATATATTTT
. | TRBJ1-5 | . | TRBV29-1 | CSVQGSGYNQPQHF | TGCAGCGTCCAAGGGTCAGGGTACAATCAGCCCCAGCATTTT